The entry that follows covers one TCR beta chain sequence. The CDR3 is 19 residues long. V was shortened by 0 bases and J by 3 bases, with 21 bases between the two germline ends. The data are from a study of blood T cell repertoires in COVID-19. Study-wide context: From T cells, B-cell-depleted T cells, or PBMCs came the material, which was cDNA or gDNA.

In the source study's methods: Reference gene primer amplification yielded estimated nucleated cell counts. Here immunoSEQ multiplex PCR was the method, and the copy in TCRdb shows in-frame clones only, minus some. The V and J calls and the clone size are those of that table, but D and trimming were determined from the DNA. The sample includes approximately 94,000 clones, about 90% seen only once; the top ten take roughly 8.1%. The source of this sequence is a woman aged 70-85 years with acute or convalescent COVID-19. The specimen was peripheral blood. The chain employs TRBV23-1 and TRBJ1-5; possibly TRBD1 for D (5 bases). TRBV23-1 is known as an ORF, though its function is uncertain. In DNA form, the CDR3 reads TGCGCCAGCAGTCAATCGACGAGACAGCGCCTTTGCTTCAATCAGCCCCAGCATTTT. This codes for CASSQSTRQRLCFNQPQHF.